These T cell receptor beta chains were read from a single sample in a study of cytomegalovirus exposure and HLA in healthy donors. Using immunoSEQ multiplex PCR, the repertoire was profiled, and TCRdb retains in-frame clones only, with some absent. Among roughly 100,000 clones listed, about two thirds were seen once. Sample: PBMCs. The source of these receptors is a boy younger than 18 in good health and CMV-seropositive. Each CDR3 is given with its conserved first and last residue. A D gene is named only where the DNA matches it firmly. A clone size is listed for some rows: how often the clone was seen (once, few, many), or a class if it is expanded.

v_gene	len	d_gene	j_gene	abundance	CDR3nt	CDR3aa
TRBV19	15	NA	TRBJ2-2	NA	TGTGCCAGTAGTTTGTTGGACTGGAGCACCGGGGAGCTGTTTTTT	CASSLLDWSTGELFF
TRBV7-3	15	TRBD2	TRBJ2-1	NA	TGTGCCAGCAGCTTAGAGGGACTAGACTACAATGAGCAGTTCTTC	CASSLEGLDYNEQFF
TRBV29-1	12	NA	TRBJ2-7	NA	TGCAGCGTTGGGGGCGGAACCTACGAGCAGTACTTC	CSVGGGTYEQYF
TRBV30	12	TRBD2	TRBJ2-7	NA	TGTGCCTGGGGAGGCGGGAGCAGCGAGCAGTACTTC	CAWGGGSSEQYF
TRBV6-1	14	NA	TRBJ1-6	few	TGTGCCAGCAGTGAAATCGGGAGGAATTCACCCCTCCACTTT	CASSEIGRNSPLHF
TRBV18	17	TRBD1	TRBJ2-6	few	TGTGCCAGCTCACCGGGACAGGGGTTTTCTGGGGCCAACGTCCTGACTTTC	CASSPGQGFSGANVLTF
TRBV5-1	17	NA	TRBJ1-1	NA	TGCGCCAGCAGCCCGCAGGGGTTGGGAGTCATGAACACTGAAGCTTTCTTT	CASSPQGLGVMNTEAFF
TRBV7-3	15	NA	TRBJ2-7	NA	TGTGCCAGCAGTGCGGGGCCCCCGCCGTCCTACGAGCAGTACTTC	CASSAGPPPSYEQYF
TRBV6-4	13	NA	TRBJ2-3	NA	TGTGCCAGCAGCGTGGACAGATCAGATACGCAGTATTTT	CASSVDRSDTQYF
TRBV4-1	16	NA	TRBJ2-3	NA	TGCGCCAGCAGCCAAGACGGTGCGGGGCGCACAGATACGCAGTATTTT	CASSQDGAGRTDTQYF
TRBV2	13	TRBD1	TRBJ1-1	few	TGTGCCAGCAGTCGGGACAGGGGTTCTGAAGCTTTCTTT	CASSRDRGSEAFF
TRBV5-6	13	NA	TRBJ2-7	NA	TGTGCCAGCAGCTTGCCAAGCTCCTACGAGCAGTACTTC	CASSLPSSYEQYF
TRBV19	13	NA	TRBJ2-7	NA	TGTGCCAGTAGTGAGGAAACAGGATACGAGCAGTACTTC	CASSEETGYEQYF
TRBV9	14	NA	TRBJ2-3	few	TGTGCCAGCAGCGTAGACGGGGGCACAGATACGCAGTATTTT	CASSVDGGTDTQYF
TRBV5-6	13	NA	TRBJ2-1	NA	TGTGCCAGCAGTCGCGGTATTGGTAATGAGCAGTTCTTC	CASSRGIGNEQFF
TRBV5-5	17	NA	TRBJ2-3	few	TGTGCCAGCAGCTTGGCCCGGCTAGCGTACAGCACAGATACGCAGTATTTT	CASSLARLAYSTDTQYF
TRBV10-3	13	NA	TRBJ1-1	once	TGTGCCATCAGTGGCCTACGTGGCGGGGAAGCTTTCTTT	CAISGLRGGEAFF
TRBV15	16	NA	TRBJ1-5	NA	TGTGCCACCAGCAAATATGGACAGCGTAGCAATCAGCCCCAGCATTTT	CATSKYGQRSNQPQHF
TRBV29-1	13	NA	TRBJ1-2	NA	TGCAGCGTTGCACAGGGAATAGACTATGGCTACACCTTC	CSVAQGIDYGYTF
TRBV9	15	TRBD1	TRBJ2-3	few	TGTGCCAGCAGCGGGGGACAGGCCCGCACAGATACGCAGTATTTT	CASSGGQARTDTQYF
TRBV9	18	TRBD1	TRBJ1-2	NA	TGTGCCAGCAGCGTAGGCCCCCCCGGACAGGGCGACACGGGTGGCTACACCTTC	CASSVGPPGQGDTGGYTF
TRBV11-2	16	TRBD1	TRBJ2-6	NA	TGTGCCGTTCGGGACAGAGCAAACTCTGGGGCCAACGTCCTGACTTTC	CAVRDRANSGANVLTF
TRBV6-5	14	NA	TRBJ1-1	NA	TGTGCCAGCAGTTACGCCGACACTGCCCCTGAAGCTTTCTTT	CASSYADTAPEAFF
TRBV27	15	TRBD1	TRBJ1-5	NA	TGTGCCAGCAGTTCCCAAGGCAGGGGGCTTCAGCCCCAGCATTTT	CASSSQGRGLQPQHF
TRBV29-1	11	NA	TRBJ2-3	NA	TGCAGCTTATCTCGAGCAGATACGCAGTATTTT	CSLSRADTQYF
TRBV5-1	14	TRBD1	TRBJ1-4	NA	TGCGCCAGCAGCTTGAAGGGGACAGCTGAAAAACTGTTTTTT	CASSLKGTAEKLFF
TRBV6-1	14	NA	TRBJ1-2	NA	TGTGCCAGCAGTGAGGGCGGCGGACACTATGGCTACCCCTTC	CASSEGGGHYGYPF
TRBV9	14	NA	TRBJ1-1	once	TGTGCCAGCAGCTTAAGAGGAGGCGGCTCGGAAGCTTTCTTT	CASSLRGGGSEAFF
TRBV2	17	TRBD1	TRBJ1-6	NA	TGTGCCAGCAGTGTAACTGGGACAGACTACTATAATTCACCCCTCCACTTT	CASSVTGTDYYNSPLHF
TRBV10-3	14	NA	TRBJ2-3	NA	TGTGCCATCAGTGAGTCCTCGTGGGAGGATACGCAGTATTTT	CAISESSWEDTQYF
TRBV5-1	14	TRBD1	TRBJ2-2	once	TGCGCCAGCACCCTGACAGGGCTTACCGGGGAGCTGTTTTTT	CASTLTGLTGELFF
TRBV5-4	15	TRBD2	TRBJ2-1	NA	TGTGCCAGCAGCTTGCGGACTAGCTCCTACAATGAGCAGTTCTTC	CASSLRTSSYNEQFF
TRBV29-1	14	NA	TRBJ2-2	NA	TGCAGCTTCCGGACAGCCTTGAACACCGGGGAGCTGTTTTTT	CSFRTALNTGELFF
TRBV28	15	NA	TRBJ1-5	NA	TGTGCCAGCAGTTACACATCGTTTAGCAATCAGCCCCAGCATTTT	CASSYTSFSNQPQHF
TRBV5-1	11	NA	TRBJ1-1	NA	TGCGCCAGCGGCGAGGGCACTGAAGCTTTCTTT	CASGEGTEAFF
TRBV14	16	NA	TRBJ2-1	once	TGTGCCAGCAGCCAAATAGGACAAAGTCCCTACAATGAGCAGTTCTTC	CASSQIGQSPYNEQFF
TRBV9	14	NA	TRBJ2-3	NA	TGTGCCAGCAGCGTCGGGCGGGACACAGATACGCAGTATTTT	CASSVGRDTDTQYF
TRBV5-1	17	TRBD1	TRBJ2-1	NA	TGCGCCAGCAGCTGGGAACTCAGGGGGAGCTCCTACAATGAGCAGTTCTTC	CASSWELRGSSYNEQFF
TRBV7-3	14	TRBD2	TRBJ2-3	NA	TGTGCCAGCAGCCCAGCGGGGGGAGCAGATACGCAGTATTTT	CASSPAGGADTQYF
TRBV7-2	16	NA	TRBJ2-7	once	TGTGCCAGCAGCTTACCCCGGGTCAGCGGGTATTACGAGCAGTACTTC	CASSLPRVSGYYEQYF
TRBV7-2	13	TRBD1	TRBJ1-2	NA	TGTGCCAGCAGCTTCCAGGGGGGCTATGGCTACACCTTC	CASSFQGGYGYTF
TRBV27	13	NA	TRBJ1-1	NA	TGTGCCAGCAGTCCGGGTGGGAACACTGAAGCTTTCTTT	CASSPGGNTEAFF
TRBV6-5	14	TRBD1	TRBJ1-2	NA	TGTGCCAGCAGTTACGGGACAGTAACGGATGGCTACACCTTC	CASSYGTVTDGYTF
TRBV4-3	17	TRBD1	TRBJ2-1	NA	TGCGCCAGCAGCCAAAATCCGGGACAGGGGTCCTACAATGAGCAGTTCTTC	CASSQNPGQGSYNEQFF
TRBV15	13	TRBD2	TRBJ2-1	few	TGTGCCACCAGCAGACTGGAGCGGGGTGAGCAGTTCTTC	CATSRLERGEQFF
TRBV14	14	TRBD2	TRBJ2-1	NA	TGTGCCAGCAGCCAAGCTAGCGGGTACAATGAGCAGTTCTTC	CASSQASGYNEQFF
TRBV10-2	17	TRBD1	TRBJ2-6	NA	TGCGCCAGCAGTGATTCTAAGGGGGCGGCTGGGGCCAACGTCCTGACTTTC	CASSDSKGAAGANVLTF
TRBV5-1	15	TRBD1	TRBJ1-3	NA	TGCGCCAGCACAGCTCACCAGGGGGCCCGCAACACCATATATTTT	CASTAHQGARNTIYF
TRBV7-3	16	NA	TRBJ1-4	NA	TGTGCCAGCAGCCCCTCAGGGCCCGCAACTAATGAAAAACTGTTTTTT	CASSPSGPATNEKLFF
TRBV9	15	NA	TRBJ2-6	few	TGTGCCAGCAGCGTTTTTAGCTCTGGGGCCAACGTCCTGACTTTC	CASSVFSSGANVLTF
TRBV28	13	NA	TRBJ2-3	NA	TGTGCCAGCAGTTCCCCGGGGACAGATACGCAGTATTTT	CASSSPGTDTQYF